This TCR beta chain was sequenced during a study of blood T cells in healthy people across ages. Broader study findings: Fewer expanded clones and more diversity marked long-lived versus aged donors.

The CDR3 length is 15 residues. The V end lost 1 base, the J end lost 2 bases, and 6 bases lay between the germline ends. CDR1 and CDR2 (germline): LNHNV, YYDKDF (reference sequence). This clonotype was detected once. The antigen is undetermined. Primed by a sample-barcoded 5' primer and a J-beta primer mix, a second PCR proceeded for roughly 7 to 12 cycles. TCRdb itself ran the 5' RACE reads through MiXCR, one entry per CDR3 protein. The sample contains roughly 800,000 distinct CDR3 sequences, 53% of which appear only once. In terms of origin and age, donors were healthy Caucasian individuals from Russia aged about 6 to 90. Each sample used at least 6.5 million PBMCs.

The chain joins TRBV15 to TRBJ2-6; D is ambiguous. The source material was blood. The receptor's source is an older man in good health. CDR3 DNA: TGTGCCACCAGCAGAGCTGGGGCTGGGGCCAACGTCCTGACTTTC. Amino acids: CATSRAGAGANVLTF.